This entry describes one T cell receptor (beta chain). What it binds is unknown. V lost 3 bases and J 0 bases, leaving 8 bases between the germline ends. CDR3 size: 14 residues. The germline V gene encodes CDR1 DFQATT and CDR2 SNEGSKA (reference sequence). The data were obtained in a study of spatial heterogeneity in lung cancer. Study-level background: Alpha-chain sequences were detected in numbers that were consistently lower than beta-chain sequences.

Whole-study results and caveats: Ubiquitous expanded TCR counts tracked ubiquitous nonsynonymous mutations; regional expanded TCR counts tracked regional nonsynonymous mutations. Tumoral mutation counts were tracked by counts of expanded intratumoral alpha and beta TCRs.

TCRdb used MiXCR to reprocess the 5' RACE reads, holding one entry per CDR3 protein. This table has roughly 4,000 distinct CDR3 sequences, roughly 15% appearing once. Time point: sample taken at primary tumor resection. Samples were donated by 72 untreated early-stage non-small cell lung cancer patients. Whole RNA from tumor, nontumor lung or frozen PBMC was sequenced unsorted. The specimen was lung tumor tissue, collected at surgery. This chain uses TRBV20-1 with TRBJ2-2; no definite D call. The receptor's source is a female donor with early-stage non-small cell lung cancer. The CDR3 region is CSASVHTNTGELFF. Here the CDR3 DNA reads TGCAGTGCTAGTGTACACACGAACACCGGGGAGCTGTTTTTT.